This is a list of T cell receptor beta chains from one sample in a study of blood T cell repertoires in COVID-19. Repertoires were generated with immunoSEQ multiplex PCR, while TCRdb's copy carries only in-frame clones and drops some. The data show about 81,000 clones, with almost 90% seen just once and around 4.8% held by the top ten. The sequenced sample was peripheral blood. These receptors all stem from a woman of 80 years or more with acute or convalescent COVID-19. Each CDR3 is given with its conserved first and last residue. A D gene is named only where the DNA matches it firmly. A clone size is listed for some rows: how often the clone was seen (once, few, many), or a class if it is expanded.

DNA: TGTGCCAGCAGTTACTCGGCAGGGAGGGGCACTGAAGCTTTCTTT; CDR3: CASSYSAGRGTEAFF; D: .; J: TRBJ1-1; size: .; V: TRBV6-5; length: 15
DNA: TGCGCCAGCAGCTCGACCCCACAGGGGAAGGTTGACTATGGCTACACCTTC; CDR3: CASSSTPQGKVDYGYTF; D: TRBD1; J: TRBJ1-2; size: .; V: TRBV5-1; length: 17
DNA: TGTGCCAGCAGCCGGGACTCCCAAGAGACCCAGTACTTC; CDR3: CASSRDSQETQYF; D: .; J: TRBJ2-5; size: .; V: TRBV7-9; length: 13
DNA: TGTGCCAGTAGTATTAGATTGGGGGCCGGCGAGCAGTACTTC; CDR3: CASSIRLGAGEQYF; D: .; J: TRBJ2-7; size: .; V: TRBV19; length: 14
DNA: TGTGCCAGCAGTTTCCGACCCGACAGGGTATATGCTGAAGCTTTCTTT; CDR3: CASSFRPDRVYAEAFF; D: TRBD1; J: TRBJ1-1; size: few; V: TRBV27; length: 16
DNA: TGTGCCAGCAGCCGACAGGGGACCCCGTGGCCCCAGCATTTT; CDR3: CASSRQGTPWPQHF; D: TRBD1; J: TRBJ1-5; size: .; V: TRBV6-6; length: 14
DNA: TGTGCCAGCAGCTTTAGGGGAGGAGGAGGCACTGAAGCTTTCTTT; CDR3: CASSFRGGGGTEAFF; D: .; J: TRBJ1-1; size: .; V: TRBV5-4; length: 15
DNA: TGTGCCAGCAGCTTAGATGAGGTCTTGAATGAGCAGTTCTTC; CDR3: CASSLDEVLNEQFF; D: .; J: TRBJ2-1; size: .; V: TRBV7-9; length: 14
DNA: TGTGCCAGCAGCTATCCCGGGATCAATGAAGCTTTCTTT; CDR3: CASSYPGINEAFF; D: .; J: TRBJ1-1; size: .; V: TRBV7-2; length: 13
DNA: TGTGCCAGCAGCCCTTTCCGTGGACTAGCCCCGAACGACACCGGGGAGCTGTTTTTT; CDR3: CASSPFRGLAPNDTGELFF; D: TRBD2; J: TRBJ2-2; size: .; V: TRBV14; length: 19
DNA: TGTGCCAGCAGCGCCACAGGGAACACTGAAGCTTTCTTT; CDR3: CASSATGNTEAFF; D: .; J: TRBJ1-1; size: .; V: TRBV9; length: 13
DNA: TGTGCCAGCAGTCCTGGGACAGGGAACGGCTACACCTTC; CDR3: CASSPGTGNGYTF; D: TRBD1; J: TRBJ1-2; size: .; V: TRBV6-5; length: 13
DNA: TGTGCCAGTAGTATAGACAGCGCCGTCGCTGAAGCTTTCTTT; CDR3: CASSIDSAVAEAFF; D: .; J: TRBJ1-1; size: .; V: TRBV19; length: 14
DNA: TGTGCCAGCAGTTACTCTGCGACAGGGGTGAACACTGAAGCTTTCTTT; CDR3: CASSYSATGVNTEAFF; D: TRBD1; J: TRBJ1-1; size: once; V: TRBV6-2/TRBV6-3; length: 16
DNA: TGTGCTAGTGGAGGCGGGACAGCCGTGGACAGGGCCCAGCATTTT; CDR3: CASGGGTAVDRAQHF; D: TRBD1; J: TRBJ1-5; size: .; V: TRBV12-5; length: 15
DNA: TGTGCCAGCAGCACCACATGGGACTCCCCGCAAGTCTTC; CDR3: CASSTTWDSPQVF; D: .; J: TRBJ1-2; size: .; V: TRBV7-3; length: 13
DNA: TGTGCTAGTGGTTCATCCGGGACTGCAATTCTCTATGGCTACACCTTC; CDR3: CASGSSGTAILYGYTF; D: .; J: TRBJ1-2; size: .; V: TRBV12-5; length: 16
DNA: TGTGCCAGCTCACTAGGGACAGCTAATGAAAAACTGTTTTTT; CDR3: CASSLGTANEKLFF; D: TRBD1; J: TRBJ1-4; size: .; V: TRBV18; length: 14
DNA: TGTGCCAGTAGATTCCAGGGAAACGACGAGCAGTACTTC; CDR3: CASRFQGNDEQYF; D: .; J: TRBJ2-7; size: few; V: TRBV19; length: 13
DNA: TGCAGTGCCGTTTTTGGAAACACCATATATTTT; CDR3: CSAVFGNTIYF; D: .; J: TRBJ1-3; size: .; V: TRBV20-1; length: 11
DNA: TGTGCCAGCAGTTCAACAGGGGATGGCTACACCTTC; CDR3: CASSSTGDGYTF; D: TRBD1; J: TRBJ1-2; size: once; V: TRBV6-6; length: 12
DNA: TGTGCCAGCATGGGCCCGCCGACCTTCCCGAGGCTAGCCGACTACGAGCAGTACTTC; CDR3: CASMGPPTFPRLADYEQYF; D: .; J: TRBJ2-7; size: once; V: TRBV2; length: 19
DNA: TGTGCCAGCAGCCGTGGACAGTACCAAGAGACCCAGTACTTC; CDR3: CASSRGQYQETQYF; D: .; J: TRBJ2-5; size: .; V: TRBV7-2; length: 14
DNA: TGCGCCAGCAGATTGCCTGGACAGCAAGATAATTCACCCCTCCACTTT; CDR3: CASRLPGQQDNSPLHF; D: .; J: TRBJ1-6; size: .; V: TRBV5-1; length: 16
DNA: TGTGCCAGCAGCGACCCGGGGGGGCCGAGCGGTACGCAGTATTTT; CDR3: CASSDPGGPSGTQYF; D: TRBD2; J: TRBJ2-3; size: few; V: TRBV4-2; length: 15
DNA: TGCGCCAGCAGCTGGGGGGGCAGCCACCTTTTCACTGAAGCTTTCTTT; CDR3: CASSWGGSHLFTEAFF; D: .; J: TRBJ1-1; size: few; V: TRBV5-1; length: 16
DNA: TGTGCCAGCAGTAGACGGACATCGGCTTTCTTT; CDR3: CASSRRTSAFF; D: .; J: TRBJ1-1; size: .; V: TRBV12-3/TRBV12-4; length: 11
DNA: TGTGCCAGCAGCCCCCAGGAGGTAGCGGGGAAAAACATTCAGTACTTC; CDR3: CASSPQEVAGKNIQYF; D: TRBD2; J: TRBJ2-4; size: .; V: TRBV4-2; length: 16
DNA: TGCGCCAGCAGTGCCCAGTCCAACACTGAAGCTTTCTTT; CDR3: CASSAQSNTEAFF; D: .; J: TRBJ1-1; size: few; V: TRBV10-2; length: 13
DNA: TGCGCCAGCAGCCAAGCCCAGGGAGGTGGGGGTGCAGATACGCAGTATTTT; CDR3: CASSQAQGGGGADTQYF; D: .; J: TRBJ2-3; size: .; V: TRBV4-1; length: 17
DNA: TGTGCCAGCAGCCAAGTAATTGGAGGGGATACTTTCTTT; CDR3: CASSQVIGGDTFF; D: .; J: TRBJ1-1; size: .; V: TRBV3-1/TRBV3-2; length: 13
DNA: TGTGCCAGCAGTGAGTCTCCAGGGGTCGGTCAGCCCCAGCATTTT; CDR3: CASSESPGVGQPQHF; D: .; J: TRBJ1-5; size: .; V: TRBV6-1; length: 15
DNA: TGTGCCAGCAGCTTATCACTCCGCAGCGGACTAGCCCCCAATGAGCAGTTCTTC; CDR3: CASSLSLRSGLAPNEQFF; D: TRBD2; J: TRBJ2-1; size: .; V: TRBV11-3; length: 18
DNA: TGTGCCAGCAGCTTACAGACTCGGGGGAACACTGAAGCTTTCTTT; CDR3: CASSLQTRGNTEAFF; D: .; J: TRBJ1-1; size: .; V: TRBV7-8; length: 15
DNA: TGCAGCGTTGAAGGGTCGGGGGTCTTTAGCACAGATACGCAGTATTTT; CDR3: CSVEGSGVFSTDTQYF; D: .; J: TRBJ2-3; size: .; V: TRBV29-1; length: 16
DNA: TGTGCCAGCAGCCCCCGACAGGGGGCCGGGAACACTGAAGCTTTCTTT; CDR3: CASSPRQGAGNTEAFF; D: TRBD1; J: TRBJ1-1; size: once; V: TRBV7-6; length: 16
DNA: TGTGCCAGCAGCCTCGGGACTAGCGGGGGCCACACCGGGGAGCTGTTTTTT; CDR3: CASSLGTSGGHTGELFF; D: TRBD2; J: TRBJ2-2; size: few; V: TRBV7-9; length: 17
DNA: TGTGCCAGCAGCCCTACAGCCACTGAAGCTTTCTTT; CDR3: CASSPTATEAFF; D: .; J: TRBJ1-1; size: .; V: TRBV7-8; length: 12
DNA: TGTGCCAGCAGTGATGGACTAGCGGGGGGGCCACGAGATGAGACCCAGTACTTC; CDR3: CASSDGLAGGPRDETQYF; D: TRBD2; J: TRBJ2-5; size: .; V: TRBV2; length: 18
DNA: TGCGCCAGCAGCTGGACACAGGGTAGTACTGAAGCTTTCTTT; CDR3: CASSWTQGSTEAFF; D: .; J: TRBJ1-1; size: .; V: TRBV5-1; length: 14
DNA: TGTGCCATCAGTGAGTCTCGTTTCAATGAGCAGTTCTTC; CDR3: CAISESRFNEQFF; D: .; J: TRBJ2-1; size: .; V: TRBV10-3; length: 13
DNA: TGCAGCGTGGACCCCTTTTTGGGGGGTTGGAACACTGAAGCTTTCTTT; CDR3: CSVDPFLGGWNTEAFF; D: .; J: TRBJ1-1; size: .; V: TRBV29-1; length: 16
DNA: TGCAGCGTTGAGGGGGTAAACAGGGGTATGGCCTACAATGAGCAGTTCTTC; CDR3: CSVEGVNRGMAYNEQFF; D: TRBD1; J: TRBJ2-1; size: .; V: TRBV29-1; length: 17
DNA: TGTGCCAGCAGCGTAGCCAGCGGGACCCTATCGAGCAATGAGCAGTTCTTC; CDR3: CASSVASGTLSSNEQFF; D: TRBD2; J: TRBJ2-1; size: .; V: TRBV9; length: 17
DNA: TGTGCCAGCAGCTTAACAGGTGGCGGGGGCGCGTCCAGAGAGACCCAGTACTTC; CDR3: CASSLTGGGGASRETQYF; D: .; J: TRBJ2-5; size: .; V: TRBV7-3; length: 18
DNA: TGCGCCAGCAGCGAACAGGGGGCCGGGCAGCCCCAGCATTTT; CDR3: CASSEQGAGQPQHF; D: TRBD1; J: TRBJ1-5; size: few; V: TRBV5-1; length: 14
DNA: TGCAGCGCCCCGTCTAGCGGGAGCCCGGAGACCCAGTACTTC; CDR3: CSAPSSGSPETQYF; D: TRBD2; J: TRBJ2-5; size: few; V: TRBV29-1; length: 14
DNA: TGTGCCAGCAGTTTGACAGGGGCTAACTATGGCTACACCTTC; CDR3: CASSLTGANYGYTF; D: TRBD1; J: TRBJ1-2; size: .; V: TRBV27; length: 14
DNA: TGTGCCAGCAGCTTAGGATACGGGACAGGGGACGAGACCCAGTACTTC; CDR3: CASSLGYGTGDETQYF; D: TRBD1; J: TRBJ2-5; size: .; V: TRBV7-2; length: 16
DNA: TGCGCCAGCAGCCCCGGGGACACCAGCACAGATACGCAGTATTTT; CDR3: CASSPGDTSTDTQYF; D: .; J: TRBJ2-3; size: .; V: TRBV10-1; length: 15
DNA: TGTGCCAGCAGCACTGGACAGCCCCAAGAGACCCAGTACTTC; CDR3: CASSTGQPQETQYF; D: .; J: TRBJ2-5; size: .; V: TRBV9; length: 14
DNA: TGTGCCAGCAGTCCAGGGACTTCAGGGCGTGAGCAGTTCTTC; CDR3: CASSPGTSGREQFF; D: .; J: TRBJ2-1; size: .; V: TRBV6-5; length: 14
DNA: TGTGCCAGCAGCTTAAGGACAGGGTCGAAGATGGGAGGGGAAAAACTGTTTTTT; CDR3: CASSLRTGSKMGGEKLFF; D: TRBD1; J: TRBJ1-4; size: .; V: TRBV13; length: 18
DNA: TGTGCCAGCAGCCAAGTGCGGGAGGGTGGTTACATTCAGTACTTC; CDR3: CASSQVREGGYIQYF; D: TRBD2; J: TRBJ2-4; size: .; V: TRBV3-1/TRBV3-2; length: 15
DNA: TGTGCCAGCAGTGGAGAGGACAGGGGGCTCCCTTCGTACTTC; CDR3: CASSGEDRGLPSYF; D: TRBD1; J: TRBJ2-5; size: .; V: TRBV2; length: 14
DNA: TGCGCCAGCAGCTTGGGAGGTAACTATGGCTACACCTTC; CDR3: CASSLGGNYGYTF; D: .; J: TRBJ1-2; size: once; V: TRBV5-1; length: 13
DNA: TGTGCCAGCAGGGCGGGACAGGGAAACACTGAAGCTTTCTTT; CDR3: CASRAGQGNTEAFF; D: TRBD1; J: TRBJ1-1; size: many; V: TRBV6-5; length: 14